Below, 31 T cell receptor beta chains from the same sample are listed, as sequenced in a study of shared clonotypes between healthy human individuals. Method: immunoSEQ multiplex PCR; TCRdb's copy keeps in-frame clones and lacks some. The table records 1.4 million to 1.5 million clones, roughly 97% of them present only once. The specimen sequenced was naive CD4+ T cells sorted from blood. As for subset: CD45RA+ positively selected. These receptors were collected from a young man in good health.

This clone was seen just once. The genes are TRBV10-1 and TRBJ2-7, with 12 positions matching TRBD1. CDR1 and CDR2 (germline): WNHNN, SYGVQD (reference sequence). V gave up 3 bases and J gave up 5 bases; unmatched junction bases: 5. There are 15 residues in the CDR3. CDR3 loop: CASSDSGTGGHEQYF. The CDR3 DNA follows: TGCGCCAGCAGTGATTCCGGGACAGGGGGCCACGAGCAGTACTTC.

The chain couples TRBV2 to TRBJ2-7; 10 positions agree with TRBD2. With 2 bases clipped from V and 7 bases from J, the junction kept 8 bases outside the gene matches. Germline V gives CDR1 SNHLY, CDR2 FYNNEI. The CDR3 contains 15 residues. The CDR3 spells CASSETLAGESEQYF. The CDR3 bases are TGTGCCAGCAGTGAAACCCTAGCGGGAGAAAGTGAGCAGTACTTC.

This chain joins TRBV5-6 and TRBJ1-5; a possible D gene is TRBD1 (6 bases). This CDR3 has 16 residues. V was clipped by 4 bases and J by 3 bases, with 17 bases between them. CDR1 and CDR2 (germline): SGHDT, YYEEEE. Written as DNA, the CDR3 is TGTGCCAGCAGCCCGTCTTTTCAGGGGAACAATCAGCCCCAGCATTTT. Translated, it gives CASSPSFQGNNQPQHF.

The chain joins TRBV5-1 to TRBJ2-3, with 9 bases that match TRBD1. This CDR3 is 14 amino acids long. The J segment lost 6 bases and the V segment lost 3 bases, leaving 5 bases of the junction unmatched. Germline assignment: CDR1 SGHRS and CDR2 YFSETQ. CDR3 in amino acids: CASSSGQGGDTQYF. The CDR3 region has the DNA TGCGCCAGCAGCTCGGGACAGGGTGGGGATACGCAGTATTTT.

The rearrangement uses TRBV7-2 and TRBJ2-4; possible D gene TRBD1, 5 bases. The V gene's germline CDR1 is SGHTA and CDR2 FQGNSA. This CDR3 comprises 13 residues. Trimming pared 2 bases from V and 6 bases from J, leaving 8 bases between. CDR3 loop: CASSLQGRNIQYF. In nucleotides, the CDR3 is TGTGCCAGCAGCTTACAGGGTAGAAACATTCAGTACTTC.

This chain links TRBV21-1 with TRBJ2-2; the table's D call, TRBD2, has no DNA check behind it. TRBV21-1 is a pseudogene locus. This CDR3 is built from 17 residues. The CDR3 here is CASSKEEGNPNTGELFF. The CDR3 coding sequence is TGTGCCAGCAGCAAAGAGGAGGGTAACCCGAACACCGGGGAGCTGTTTTTT.

V gene TRBV2 combines with J gene TRBJ1-1; D possibly corresponds to TRBD1 (5 bases). Per germline, CDR1 SNHLY and CDR2 FYNNEI. Between the trimmed V and J ends, which lost 3 bases and 5 bases, there was a span of 13 bases. There are 14 residues in the CDR3. The CDR3 protein is CASSDQTVGTEAFF. In DNA form, the CDR3 reads TGTGCCAGCAGTGACCAGACAGTGGGGACTGAAGCTTTCTTT.

The chain recombines TRBV10-3 with TRBJ1-5; tentative D call: TRBD1 (5 bases). Trimming left V 9 bases short and J 3 bases short, with 18 bases between. CDR3 length: 15 residues. The germline V gene has CDR1 ENHRY and CDR2 SYGVKD. The chain's CDR3 is CAIKAGTEVNQPQHF. The CDR3, as DNA: TGTGCCATAAAAGCCGGGACGGAAGTCAATCAGCCCCAGCATTTT.

Regarding this clone: The same CDR3 also results from other DNA sequences found in this sample. This sequence joins TRBV25-1 and TRBJ1-3; no clear D gene. The V gene lost 0 bases and the J gene lost 4 bases, with 4 bases spanning the gap. Germline CDR1 reads MGHDK; CDR2 reads SYGVNS. The CDR3 extends over 13 amino acids. CDR3 DNA sequence: TGTGCCAGCAGTGAATACGGGGGAAACACCATATATTTT. Amino acids: CASSEYGGNTIYF.

This chain links TRBV21-1 with TRBJ2-2; the D call of TRBD1 is as the table states it, not checked on the DNA. TRBV21-1 is a recognized pseudogene. The CDR3 contains 20 residues. CDR3 sequence: CASSKEPPRDTGYNTGELFF. CDR3 coding DNA: TGTGCCAGCAGCAAAGAACCCCCTAGGGACACCGGTTATAACACCGGGGAGCTGTTTTTT.

Turning to this clone: Distinct nucleotide sequences in the sample also encode this CDR3. The rearrangement uses TRBV18 and TRBJ2-3; D is undetermined. The V gene lost 3 bases and the J gene lost 0 bases, with 7 bases spanning the gap. The CDR3 sequence is 14 residues long. In germline, CDR1 is KGHSH, CDR2 LQKENI. Written as DNA, the CDR3 is TGTGCCAGCTCACCCTTACCTAGCACAGATACGCAGTATTTT. Its protein product is CASSPLPSTDTQYF.

The chain uses TRBV7-2 and TRBJ2-3; 8 bases are a match to TRBD2. The V and J ends lost 5 bases and 6 bases, in that order; junction bases with no gene match: 7. The CDR3 runs to 14 residues. The germline V gene has CDR1 SGHTA and CDR2 FQGNSA. This chain's CDR3 is CASSRKAGVDTQYF. The CDR3 nucleotides read TGTGCCAGCAGCCGTAAAGCGGGAGTGGATACGCAGTATTTT.

V is TRBV4-1 and J is TRBJ2-2; TRBD2 aligns across 14 bases. Per the germline V gene, CDR1 is MGHRA and CDR2 is YSYEKL. This CDR3 comprises 17 residues. V trimming: 6 bases; J trimming: 5 bases; junction bases outside the gene matches: 8. Written as DNA, the CDR3 is TGCGCCAGCAGGGTCGGACTAGCGGGAGGAGGGACCGGGGAGCTGTTTTTT. It yields the protein CASRVGLAGGGTGELFF.

This chain joins TRBV5-5 and TRBJ2-7, with D perhaps TRBD1 (6 bases). V lost 2 bases to trimming and J lost 2 bases, with 26 bases between them. CDR3 length: 19 amino acids. Germline-derived CDR1 and CDR2 are SGHKS and YYEKEE (reference sequence). CDR3: CASSFSSSSGQVFPYEQYF. The DNA for the CDR3 is TGTGCCAGCAGCTTTTCTTCGTCTTCGGGACAAGTATTCCCCTACGAGCAGTACTTC.

The V gene is TRBV9, the J gene TRBJ2-2, with 11 bases that match TRBD2. The J segment lost 6 bases and the V segment lost 2 bases, leaving 3 bases of the junction unmatched. Looked up from germline, CDR1 is SGDLS and CDR2 is YYNGEE. This CDR3 is built from 15 residues. The CDR3 region has the DNA TGTGCCAGCAGCGTTAGCGGGAGGGGAGCCGGGGAGCTGTTTTTT. Translation gives CASSVSGRGAGELFF.

The rearrangement joins TRBV7-9 to TRBJ1-4; D perhaps matches TRBD1 (5 bases). Germline CDR1 and CDR2: SEHNR and FQNEAQ (reference sequence). The V end lost 6 bases, the J end lost 4 bases, and 15 bases lay between the germline ends. The CDR3 contains 15 residues. Written as DNA, the CDR3 is TGTGCCAGCAGTTCCATAAGACAGTTTAATGAAAAACTGTTTTTT. Translating it yields CASSSIRQFNEKLFF.

This chain links TRBV10-3 with TRBJ2-1, with TRBD2 identical over 8 bases. CDR3 length: 17 residues. The germline V gene has CDR1 ENHRY and CDR2 SYGVKD. With V trimmed by 6 bases and J by 4 bases, 14 bases remained unmatched. The chain's CDR3 is CAIRAPSGRLGYNEQFF. CDR3 sequence (DNA): TGTGCCATCAGAGCCCCTAGCGGGCGACTAGGTTACAATGAGCAGTTCTTC.

The chain employs TRBV11-2 and TRBJ2-7; 9 nucleotides align to TRBD1. J gave up 3 bases and V 5 bases, and 5 bases lay outside the gene matches. The CDR3 consists of 14 residues. Germline V lookup: CDR1 SGHAT, CDR2 FQNNGV. The CDR3 spells CASSITGGFYEQYF. The CDR3 DNA reads TGTGCCAGCAGCATAACAGGGGGCTTCTACGAGCAGTACTTC.

CDR3 DNA sequence: TGTGCCAGCAGCGTGGCCAGGGGAAGTACTGAAGCTTTCTTT. This sequence encodes CASSVARGSTEAFF. The chain has TRBV9 and TRBJ1-1, with D tentatively TRBD1 (6 bases). V was trimmed by 2 bases and J by 5 bases, leaving 13 bases between them. Germline V gene sequence: CDR1 SGDLS, CDR2 YYNGEE. The CDR3 extends over 14 amino acids.

The chain couples TRBV5-6 to TRBJ2-7; D assignment may be TRBD1 or TRBD2 (5 bases each). Germline CDR1 is SGHDT and CDR2 is YYEEEE. The CDR3 contains 15 residues. V lost 2 bases and J 7 bases, leaving 19 bases between the germline ends. The CDR3 is CASSLRGPLYGEQYF. The CDR3, as DNA: TGTGCCAGCAGCTTACGGGGCCCCCTCTATGGGGAGCAGTACTTC.

V is TRBV4-1 and J is TRBJ1-3, with 7 bases lining up with TRBD1. This CDR3 has 17 residues. Germline CDR1 is MGHRA and CDR2 is YSYEKL. Germline trimming cut 3 bases from V and 3 bases from J; bases unmatched to any gene: 11. CDR3 in DNA: TGCGCCAGCAGCCACCCGGGACAGTCAGTTCTTGGAAACACCATATATTTT. It yields the protein CASSHPGQSVLGNTIYF.

This clone was recorded once. The chain joins TRBV27 to TRBJ2-3; the match to TRBD2 covers 14 bases. The CDR3 has 16 amino acids. V lost 5 bases to trimming and J lost 6 bases; unmatched junction nucleotides: 7. Germline V lookup: CDR1 MNHEY, CDR2 SMNVEV (reference sequence). DNA for the CDR3: TGTGCCAGCAGTCAACGACTAGCGGGAGGGATGGATACGCAGTATTTT. Its translation: CASSQRLAGGMDTQYF.

The chain links TRBV10-1 to TRBJ2-2; D ambiguous. Deletions cut 3 bases from V and 1 base from J, with 12 bases between. The CDR3 extends over 16 amino acids. Germline CDR1 WNHNN, CDR2 SYGVQD (reference sequence). This CDR3 reads CASSDRPLQNTGELFF. The CDR3 DNA is TGCGCCAGCAGTGACCGGCCACTCCAGAACACCGGGGAGCTGTTTTTT.

The chain joins TRBV7-3 to TRBJ2-7; 10 positions match TRBD2. V lost 2 bases, J lost 7 bases, and 2 bases stayed unmatched. Looked up from germline, CDR1 is SGHTA and CDR2 is FQGTGA. CDR3 length equals 13 residues. The CDR3 is CASSLLAGDEQYF. For the CDR3, the DNA is TGTGCCAGCAGCTTACTAGCGGGAGATGAGCAGTACTTC.

V and J are TRBV28 and TRBJ2-1; D unresolved. V was trimmed by 2 bases and J by 10 bases, leaving 12 bases between them. CDR3 size: 13 residues. Germline lookup yields CDR1 MDHEN and CDR2 SYDVKM. CDR3 amino acids: CASSLVRSGEQFF. The CDR3 bases are TGTGCCAGCAGTTTAGTTAGGAGTGGGGAGCAGTTCTTC. Looking up the rest from reference TRBV28 and TRBJ2-1 gives the full variable domain: DVKVTQSSRYLVKRTGEKVFLECVQDMDHENMFWYRQDPGLGLRLIYFSYDVKMKEKGDIPEGYSVSREKKERFSLILESASTNQTSMYLCASSLVRSGEQFFGPGTRLTVL.

The V call is TRBV18, the J call TRBJ2-3; 8 bases match TRBD2. The CDR3 contains 14 residues. Germline trimming cut 2 bases from V and 6 bases from J; bases unmatched to any gene: 4. Looked up from germline, CDR1 is KGHSH and CDR2 is LQKENI. DNA of the CDR3: TGTGCCAGCTCACCAAAAGCGGGAGTGGATACGCAGTATTTT. This translates into CASSPKAGVDTQYF.

Details on this clone: This same CDR3 is encoded by further DNA sequences in the sample. V is TRBV10-1 and J is TRBJ2-3; D uncertain. CDR1 and CDR2 from the germline V gene are WNHNN and SYGVQD (reference sequence). The CDR3 spans 13 residues. With 2 bases removed from V and 0 bases from J, the gap between germline ends came to 3 bases. The CDR3 nucleotides read TGCGCCAGCAGTGAGGATAGCACAGATACGCAGTATTTT. Amino acid sequence: CASSEDSTDTQYF.

The gene calls are TRBV11-3 and TRBJ2-1; possible D gene TRBD2, 5 bases. V was clipped by 4 bases and J by 7 bases, with 17 bases between them. In germline, CDR1 is SGHNT, CDR2 YENEEA. The CDR3 contains 15 residues. The CDR3 sequence is CASSSRRGPHNEQFF. In DNA form, the CDR3 reads TGTGCCAGCAGCTCGAGAAGAGGGCCGCATAATGAGCAGTTCTTC.

This chain links TRBV2 with TRBJ1-4, with 7 positions matching TRBD1. From germline, CDR1 is SNHLY and CDR2 FYNNEI. This CDR3 contains 13 residues. V dropped 8 bases and J dropped 4; count of bases not matched to a gene: 4. The CDR3 is CASQQGFNEKLFF. The CDR3 DNA reads as TGTGCCAGCCAACAGGGGTTTAATGAAAAACTGTTTTTT.

V is TRBV29-1 and J is TRBJ2-7; no definite D call. V lost 7 bases and J 2 bases, leaving 15 bases between the germline ends. This CDR3 is 13 amino acids long. Germline V lookup: CDR1 SQVTM, CDR2 ANQGSEA. Written as DNA, the CDR3 is TGCAGCGGACGGTCTTCCCTTACCTACGAGCAGTACTTC. It specifies CSGRSSLTYEQYF.

J is TRBJ2-1 and V is TRBV5-6; possible D gene TRBD1, 6 bases. The CDR3 runs to 15 residues. The V end lost 2 bases, the J end lost 5 bases, and 14 bases lay between the germline ends. Germline-derived CDR1 and CDR2 are SGHDT and YYEEEE. Written as DNA, the CDR3 is TGTGCCAGCAGCTTAAAACCTACAGGGCACAATGAGCAGTTCTTC. The encoded protein is CASSLKPTGHNEQFF.